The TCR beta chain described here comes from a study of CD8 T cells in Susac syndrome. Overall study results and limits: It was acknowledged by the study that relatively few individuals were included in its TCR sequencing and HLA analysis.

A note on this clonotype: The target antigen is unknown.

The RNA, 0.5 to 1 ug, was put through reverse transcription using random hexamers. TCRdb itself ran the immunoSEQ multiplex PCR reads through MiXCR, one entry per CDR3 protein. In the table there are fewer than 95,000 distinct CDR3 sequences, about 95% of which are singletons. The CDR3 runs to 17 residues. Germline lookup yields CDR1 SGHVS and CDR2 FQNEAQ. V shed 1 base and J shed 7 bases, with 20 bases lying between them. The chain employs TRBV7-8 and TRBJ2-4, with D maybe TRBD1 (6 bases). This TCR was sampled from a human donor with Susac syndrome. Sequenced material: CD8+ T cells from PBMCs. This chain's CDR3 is CASSLEGSGVVDNIQYF. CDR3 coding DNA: TGTGCCAGCAGCTTAGAGGGGTCAGGGGTAGTGGATAACATTCAGTACTTC. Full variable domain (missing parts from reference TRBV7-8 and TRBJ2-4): GAGVSQSPRYKVAKRGQDVALRCDPISGHVSLFWYQQALGQGPEFLTYFQNEAQLDKSGLPSDRFFAERPEGSVSTLKIQRTQQEDSAVYLCASSLEGSGVVDNIQYFGAGTRLSVL.